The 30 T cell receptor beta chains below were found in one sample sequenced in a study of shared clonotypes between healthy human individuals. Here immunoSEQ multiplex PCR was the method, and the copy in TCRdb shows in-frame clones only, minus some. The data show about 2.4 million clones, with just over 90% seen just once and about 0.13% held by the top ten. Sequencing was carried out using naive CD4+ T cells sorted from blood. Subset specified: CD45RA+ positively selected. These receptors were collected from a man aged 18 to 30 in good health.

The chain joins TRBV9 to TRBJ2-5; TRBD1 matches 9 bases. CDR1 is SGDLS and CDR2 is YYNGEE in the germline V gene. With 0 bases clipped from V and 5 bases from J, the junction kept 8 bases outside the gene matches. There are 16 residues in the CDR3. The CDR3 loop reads CASSVGPGQGIETQYF. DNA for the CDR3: TGTGCCAGCAGCGTAGGGCCGGGACAGGGAATTGAGACCCAGTACTTC.

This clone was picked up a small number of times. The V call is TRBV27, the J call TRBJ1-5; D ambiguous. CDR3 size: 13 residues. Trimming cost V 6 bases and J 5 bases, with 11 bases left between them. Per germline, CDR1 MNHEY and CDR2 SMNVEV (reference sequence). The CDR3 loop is CASSPLDDQPQHF. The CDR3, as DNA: TGTGCCAGCAGCCCTCTAGACGATCAGCCCCAGCATTTT.

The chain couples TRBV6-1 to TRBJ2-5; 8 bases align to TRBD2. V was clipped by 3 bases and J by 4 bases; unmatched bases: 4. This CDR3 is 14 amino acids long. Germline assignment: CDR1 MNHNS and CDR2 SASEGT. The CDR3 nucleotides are TGTGCCAGCAGTGACGGGGGGGCGCGAGAGACCCAGTACTTC. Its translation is CASSDGGARETQYF.

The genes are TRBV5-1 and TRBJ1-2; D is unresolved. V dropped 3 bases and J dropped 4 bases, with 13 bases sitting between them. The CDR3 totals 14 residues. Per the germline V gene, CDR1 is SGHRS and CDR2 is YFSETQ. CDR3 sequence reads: CASSSMTALYGYTF. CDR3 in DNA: TGCGCCAGCAGCTCGATGACCGCACTCTATGGCTACACCTTC.

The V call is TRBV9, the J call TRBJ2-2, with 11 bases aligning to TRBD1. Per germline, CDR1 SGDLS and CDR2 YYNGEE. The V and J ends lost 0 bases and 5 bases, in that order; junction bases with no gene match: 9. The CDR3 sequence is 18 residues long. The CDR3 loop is CASSVALGTGGETGELFF. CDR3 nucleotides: TGTGCCAGCAGCGTAGCTCTCGGGACAGGGGGTGAGACCGGGGAGCTGTTTTTT.

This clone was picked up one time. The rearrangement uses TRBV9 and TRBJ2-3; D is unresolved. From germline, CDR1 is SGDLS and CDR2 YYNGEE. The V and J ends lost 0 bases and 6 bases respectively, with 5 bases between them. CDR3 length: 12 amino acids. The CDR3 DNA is TGTGCCAGCAGCGTAGATATGGATACGCAGTATTTT. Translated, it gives CASSVDMDTQYF.

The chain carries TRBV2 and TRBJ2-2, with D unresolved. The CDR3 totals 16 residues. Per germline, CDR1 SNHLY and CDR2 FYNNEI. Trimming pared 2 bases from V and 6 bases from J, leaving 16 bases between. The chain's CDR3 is CASSESGGGLPGELFF. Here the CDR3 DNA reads TGTGCCAGCAGTGAAAGTGGTGGTGGTCTGCCCGGGGAGCTGTTTTTT.

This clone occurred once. CDR3 amino acids: CASSRFGEKLFF. For the CDR3, the DNA is TGTGCCAGCTCACGGTTTGGTGAAAAACTGTTTTTT. J is TRBJ1-4 and V is TRBV18; unclear D gene. Germline V gene sequence: CDR1 KGHSH, CDR2 LQKENI. CDR3 length equals 12 residues. The V end was cut by 4 bases, the J end by 7 bases, with 7 bases between.

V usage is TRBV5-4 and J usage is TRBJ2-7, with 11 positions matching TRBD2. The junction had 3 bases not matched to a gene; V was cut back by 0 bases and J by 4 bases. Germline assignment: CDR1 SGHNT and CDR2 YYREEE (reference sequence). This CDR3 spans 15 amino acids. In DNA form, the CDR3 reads TGTGCCAGCAGCTTGGAACTAGCGGGGGATTACGAGCAGTACTTC. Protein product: CASSLELAGDYEQYF.

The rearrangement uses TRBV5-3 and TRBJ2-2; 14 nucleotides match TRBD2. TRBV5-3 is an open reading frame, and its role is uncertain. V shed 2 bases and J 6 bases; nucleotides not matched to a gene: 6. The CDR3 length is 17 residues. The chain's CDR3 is CARSLLGLAGGAGELFF. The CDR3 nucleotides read TGTGCCAGAAGCTTATTAGGACTAGCGGGGGGTGCCGGGGAGCTGTTTTTT.

The CDR3 DNA follows: TGTGCCAGCAGCTCCGACAGGAACGGAAACACCATATATTTT. This encodes CASSSDRNGNTIYF. The V call is TRBV5-6, the J call TRBJ1-3; D perhaps matches TRBD1 (6 bases). Germline lookup yields CDR1 SGHDT and CDR2 YYEEEE. Trimming took off 3 bases at V and 4 bases at J, with 11 bases between the two ends. The CDR3 covers 14 residues.

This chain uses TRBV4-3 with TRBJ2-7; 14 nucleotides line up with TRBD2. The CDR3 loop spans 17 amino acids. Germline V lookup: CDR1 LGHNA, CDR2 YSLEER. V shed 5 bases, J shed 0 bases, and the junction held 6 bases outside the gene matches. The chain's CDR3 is CASSYGLAGGSSYEQYF. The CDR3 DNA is TGCGCCAGCAGCTACGGACTAGCGGGGGGAAGCTCCTACGAGCAGTACTTC.

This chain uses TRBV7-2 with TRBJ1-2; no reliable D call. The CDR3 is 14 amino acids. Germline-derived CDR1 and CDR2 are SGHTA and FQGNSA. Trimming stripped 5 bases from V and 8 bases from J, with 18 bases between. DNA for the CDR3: TGTGCCAGCAGCGTTGACGGACTCGCTAGGGGCTACACCTTC. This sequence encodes CASSVDGLARGYTF.

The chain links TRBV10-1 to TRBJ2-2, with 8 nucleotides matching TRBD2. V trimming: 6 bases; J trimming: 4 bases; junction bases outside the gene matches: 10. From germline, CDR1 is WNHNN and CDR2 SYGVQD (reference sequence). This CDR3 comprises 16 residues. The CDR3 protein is CASSPRRGAVTGELFF. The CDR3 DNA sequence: TGCGCCAGCAGCCCCAGGCGGGGGGCGGTCACCGGGGAGCTGTTTTTT.

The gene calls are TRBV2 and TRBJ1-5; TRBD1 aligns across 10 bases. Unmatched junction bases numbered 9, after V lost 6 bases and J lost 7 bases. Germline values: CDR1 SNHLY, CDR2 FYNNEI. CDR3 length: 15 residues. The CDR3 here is CASRSGTGVTQPQHF. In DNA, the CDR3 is TGTGCCAGCAGATCCGGGACAGGGGTCACCCAGCCCCAGCATTTT.

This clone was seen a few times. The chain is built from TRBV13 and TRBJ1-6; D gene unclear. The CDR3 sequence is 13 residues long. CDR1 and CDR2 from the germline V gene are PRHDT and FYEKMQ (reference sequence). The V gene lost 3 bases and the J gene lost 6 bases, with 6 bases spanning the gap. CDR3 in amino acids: CASSFDPNSPLHF. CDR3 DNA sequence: TGTGCCAGCAGCTTCGACCCTAATTCACCCCTCCACTTT.

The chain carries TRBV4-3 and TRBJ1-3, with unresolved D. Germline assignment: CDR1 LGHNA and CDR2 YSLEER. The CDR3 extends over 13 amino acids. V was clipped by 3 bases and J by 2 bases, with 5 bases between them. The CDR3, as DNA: TGCGCCAGCAGCCACGACCCTGGAAACACCATATATTTT. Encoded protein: CASSHDPGNTIYF.

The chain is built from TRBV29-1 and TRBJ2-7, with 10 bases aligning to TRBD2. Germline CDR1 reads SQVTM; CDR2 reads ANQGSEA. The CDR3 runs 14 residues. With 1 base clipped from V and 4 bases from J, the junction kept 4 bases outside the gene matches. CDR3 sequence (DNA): TGCAGCGTTGAAGGGTTTAGCGGGGGGTACGAGCAGTACTTC. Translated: CSVEGFSGGYEQYF.

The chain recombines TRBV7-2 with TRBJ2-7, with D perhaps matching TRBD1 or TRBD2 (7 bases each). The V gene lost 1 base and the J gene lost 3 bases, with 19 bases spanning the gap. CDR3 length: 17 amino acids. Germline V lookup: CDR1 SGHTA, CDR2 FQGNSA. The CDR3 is CASSLDHRGLLSYEQYF. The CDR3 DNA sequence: TGTGCCAGCAGCTTAGACCACAGGGGACTACTCAGCTACGAGCAGTACTTC.

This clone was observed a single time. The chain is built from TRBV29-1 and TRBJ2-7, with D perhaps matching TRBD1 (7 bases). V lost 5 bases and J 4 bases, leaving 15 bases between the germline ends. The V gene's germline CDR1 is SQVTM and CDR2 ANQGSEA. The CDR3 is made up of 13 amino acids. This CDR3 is CSVLQGGAYEQYF. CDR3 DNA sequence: TGCAGCGTTCTTCAGGGGGGTGCTTACGAGCAGTACTTC.

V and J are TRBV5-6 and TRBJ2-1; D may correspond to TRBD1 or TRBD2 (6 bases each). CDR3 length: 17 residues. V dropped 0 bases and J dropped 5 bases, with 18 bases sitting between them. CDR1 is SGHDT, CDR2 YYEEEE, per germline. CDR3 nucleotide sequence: TGTGCCAGCAGCTTGGTAGTAGGGGGGCAGCGGAACAATGAGCAGTTCTTC. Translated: CASSLVVGGQRNNEQFF. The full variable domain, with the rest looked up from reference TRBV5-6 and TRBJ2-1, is DAGVTQSPTHLIKTRGQQVTLRCSPKSGHDTVSWYQQALGQGPQFIFQYYEEEERQRGNFPDRFSGHQFPNYSSELNVNALLLGDSALYLCASSLVVGGQRNNEQFFGPGTRLTVL.

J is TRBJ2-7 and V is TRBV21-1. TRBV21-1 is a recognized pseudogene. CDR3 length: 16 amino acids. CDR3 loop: CASSSPVGLGLTEQYF. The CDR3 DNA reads TGTGCCAGCAGCTCTCCCGTAGGGTTAGGCCTTACCGAGCAGTACTTC.

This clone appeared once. CDR3 sequence (DNA): TGTGCCAGCAGACAAAAGGACAGGGAGAGGGGCTACACCTTC. Protein product: CASRQKDRERGYTF. This chain links TRBV5-4 with TRBJ1-2; TRBD1 aligns across 8 bases. Trimming at V came to 5 bases and at J to 8 bases, leaving 11 bases not matched to a gene. Germline assignment: CDR1 SGHNT and CDR2 YYREEE (reference sequence). CDR3 length equals 14 residues. The full variable domain, completed using reference TRBV5-4 and TRBJ1-2, is ETGVTQSPTHLIKTRGQQVTLRCSSQSGHNTVSWYQQALGQGPQFIFQYYREEENGRGNFPPRFSGLQFPNYSSELNVNALELDDSALYLCASRQKDRERGYTFGSGTRLTVV.

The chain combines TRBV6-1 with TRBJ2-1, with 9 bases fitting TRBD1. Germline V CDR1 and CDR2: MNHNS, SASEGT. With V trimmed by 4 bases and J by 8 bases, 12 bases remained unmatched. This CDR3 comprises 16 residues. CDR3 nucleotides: TGTGCCAGCAGTGCCATACCGGGACAGGGCACGGATGAGCAGTTCTTC. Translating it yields CASSAIPGQGTDEQFF.

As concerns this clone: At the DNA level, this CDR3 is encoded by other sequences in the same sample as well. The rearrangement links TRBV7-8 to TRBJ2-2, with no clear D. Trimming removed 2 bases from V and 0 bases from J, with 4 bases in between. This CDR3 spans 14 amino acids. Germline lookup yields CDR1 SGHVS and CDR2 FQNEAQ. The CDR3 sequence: CASSLSPNTGELFF. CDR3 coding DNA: TGTGCCAGCAGCTTAAGCCCGAACACCGGGGAGCTGTTTTTT.

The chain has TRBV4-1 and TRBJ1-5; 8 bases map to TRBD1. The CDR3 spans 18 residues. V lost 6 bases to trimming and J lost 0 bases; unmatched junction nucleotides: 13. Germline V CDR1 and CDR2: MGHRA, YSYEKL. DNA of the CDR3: TGCGCCAGCAGAGCCGGGACAGGTGTTTTCTATAGCAATCAGCCCCAGCATTTT. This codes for CASRAGTGVFYSNQPQHF.

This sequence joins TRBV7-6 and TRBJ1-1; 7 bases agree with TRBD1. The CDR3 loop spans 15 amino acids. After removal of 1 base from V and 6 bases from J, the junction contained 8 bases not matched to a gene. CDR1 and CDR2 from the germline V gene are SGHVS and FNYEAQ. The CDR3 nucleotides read TGTGCCAGCAGCTTAGGTCGACAGGGTAGGGCTGAAGCTTTCTTT. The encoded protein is CASSLGRQGRAEAFF.

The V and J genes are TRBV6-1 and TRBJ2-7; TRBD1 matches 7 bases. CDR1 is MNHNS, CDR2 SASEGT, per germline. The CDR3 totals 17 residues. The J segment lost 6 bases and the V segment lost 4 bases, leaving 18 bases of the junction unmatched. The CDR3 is CASSGGRGRGLTTEQYF. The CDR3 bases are TGTGCCAGCAGTGGAGGACGGGGCAGGGGGTTGACTACCGAGCAGTACTTC.

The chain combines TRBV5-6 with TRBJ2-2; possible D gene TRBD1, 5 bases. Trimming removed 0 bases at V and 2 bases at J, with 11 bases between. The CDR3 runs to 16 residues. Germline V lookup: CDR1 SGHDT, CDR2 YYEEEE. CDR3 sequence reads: CASSLEVGVNTGELFF. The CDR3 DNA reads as TGTGCCAGCAGCTTGGAGGTAGGGGTCAACACCGGGGAGCTGTTTTTT.

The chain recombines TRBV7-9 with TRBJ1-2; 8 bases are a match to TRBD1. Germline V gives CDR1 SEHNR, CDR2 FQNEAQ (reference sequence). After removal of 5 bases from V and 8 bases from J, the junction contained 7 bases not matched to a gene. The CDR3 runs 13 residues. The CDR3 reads CASSPVTGAGYTF. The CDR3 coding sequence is TGTGCCAGCAGCCCGGTGACAGGGGCAGGCTACACCTTC.